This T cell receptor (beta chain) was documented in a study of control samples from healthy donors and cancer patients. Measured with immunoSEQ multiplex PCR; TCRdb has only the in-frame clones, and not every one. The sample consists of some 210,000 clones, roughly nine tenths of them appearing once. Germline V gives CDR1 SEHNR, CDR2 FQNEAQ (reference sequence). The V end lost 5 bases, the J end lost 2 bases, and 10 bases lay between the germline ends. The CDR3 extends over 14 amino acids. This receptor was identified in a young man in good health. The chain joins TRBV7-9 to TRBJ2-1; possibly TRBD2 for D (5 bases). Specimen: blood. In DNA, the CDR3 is TGTGCCAGCAGCCCGGGGAGTACCTACAATGAGCAGTTCTTC. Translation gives CASSPGSTYNEQFF.